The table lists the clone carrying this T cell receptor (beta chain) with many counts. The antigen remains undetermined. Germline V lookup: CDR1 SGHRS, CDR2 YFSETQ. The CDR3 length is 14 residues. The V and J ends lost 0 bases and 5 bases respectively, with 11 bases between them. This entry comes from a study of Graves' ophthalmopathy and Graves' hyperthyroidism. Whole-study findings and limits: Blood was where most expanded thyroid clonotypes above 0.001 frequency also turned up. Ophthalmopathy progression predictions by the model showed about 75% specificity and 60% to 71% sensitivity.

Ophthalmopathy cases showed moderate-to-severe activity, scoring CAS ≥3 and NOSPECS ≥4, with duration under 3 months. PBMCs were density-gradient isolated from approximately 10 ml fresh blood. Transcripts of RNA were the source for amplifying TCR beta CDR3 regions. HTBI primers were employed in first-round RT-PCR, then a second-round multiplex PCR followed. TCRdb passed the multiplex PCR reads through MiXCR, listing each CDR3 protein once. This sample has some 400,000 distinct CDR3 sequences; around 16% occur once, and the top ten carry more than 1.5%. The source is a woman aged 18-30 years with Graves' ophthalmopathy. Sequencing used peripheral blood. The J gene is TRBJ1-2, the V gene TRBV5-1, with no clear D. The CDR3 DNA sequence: TGCGCCAGCAGCTTGGGTTACCAGGAGTATGGCTACACCTTC. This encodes CASSLGYQEYGYTF.